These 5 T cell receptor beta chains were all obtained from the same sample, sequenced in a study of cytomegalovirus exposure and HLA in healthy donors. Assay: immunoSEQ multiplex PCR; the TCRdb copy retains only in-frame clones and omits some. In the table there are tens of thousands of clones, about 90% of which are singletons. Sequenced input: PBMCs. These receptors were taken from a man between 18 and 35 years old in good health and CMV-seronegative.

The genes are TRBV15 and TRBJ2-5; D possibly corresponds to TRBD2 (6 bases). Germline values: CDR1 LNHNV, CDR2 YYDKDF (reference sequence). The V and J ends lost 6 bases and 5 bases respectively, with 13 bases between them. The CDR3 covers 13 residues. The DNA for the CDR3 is TGTGCCACCAGTCCGACCCGGGAGGAGACCCAGTACTTC. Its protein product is CATSPTREETQYF.

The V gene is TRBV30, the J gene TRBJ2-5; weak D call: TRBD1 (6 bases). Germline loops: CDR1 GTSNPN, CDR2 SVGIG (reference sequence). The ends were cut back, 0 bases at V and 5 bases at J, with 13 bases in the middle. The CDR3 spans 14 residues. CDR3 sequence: CAWSVLAQGETQYF. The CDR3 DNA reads TGTGCCTGGAGTGTACTCGCGCAGGGGGAGACCCAGTACTTC.

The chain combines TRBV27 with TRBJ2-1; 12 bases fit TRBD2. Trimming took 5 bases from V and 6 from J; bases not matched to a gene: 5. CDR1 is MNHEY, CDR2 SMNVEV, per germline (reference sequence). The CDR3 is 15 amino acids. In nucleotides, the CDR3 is TGTGCCAGCAGTCCGACTAGCGGGAGTGGCAATGAGCAGTTCTTC. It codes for CASSPTSGSGNEQFF.

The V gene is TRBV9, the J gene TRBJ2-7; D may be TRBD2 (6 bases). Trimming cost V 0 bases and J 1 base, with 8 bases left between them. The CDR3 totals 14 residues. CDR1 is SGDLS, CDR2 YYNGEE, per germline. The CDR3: CASSVAGRSYEQYF. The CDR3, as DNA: TGTGCCAGCAGCGTAGCGGGGAGGTCCTACGAGCAGTACTTC. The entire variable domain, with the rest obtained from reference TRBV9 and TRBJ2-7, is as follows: DSGVTQTPKHLITATGQRVTLRCSPRSGDLSVYWYQQSLDQGLQFLIQYYNGEERAKGNILERFSAQQFPDLHSELNLSSLELGDSALYFCASSVAGRSYEQYFGPGTRLTVT.

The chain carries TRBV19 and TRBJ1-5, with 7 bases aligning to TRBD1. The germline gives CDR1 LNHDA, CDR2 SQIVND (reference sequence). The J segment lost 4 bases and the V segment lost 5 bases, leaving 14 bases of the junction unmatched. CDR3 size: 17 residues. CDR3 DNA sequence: TGTGCCAGTAGTCCTAGAGTTCCGGGACAGACAAATCAGCCCCAGCATTTT. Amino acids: CASSPRVPGQTNQPQHF. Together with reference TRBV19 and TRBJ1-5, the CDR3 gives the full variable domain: DGGITQSPKYLFRKEGQNVTLSCEQNLNHDAMYWYRQDPGQGLRLIYYSQIVNDFQKGDIAEGYSVSREKKESFPLTVTSAQKNPTAFYLCASSPRVPGQTNQPQHFGDGTRLSIL.